The 26 T cell receptor beta chains below were found in one sample sequenced in a study of T cells expressing NK-cell markers. One entry per CDR3 protein, without DNA, is what TCRdb gives after re-calling the 5' RACE reads. The sample yields 400,000 or so distinct CDR3 sequences, of which the top ten take up around a tenth. The sequencing sample was made of blood T cells: a sorted CD56 or NKG2C T cell subset, CD4+ or CD8+ T cells, or bulk PBMC T cells (not recorded which). Source of these receptors: a woman between 50 and 59 years old in good health.

The chain employs TRBV29-1 and TRBJ1-1. This CDR3 spans 11 amino acids. CDR1 and CDR2 (germline): SQVTM, ANQGSEA. The CDR3 is CSSTGGTEAFF.

V gene TRBV27 combines with J gene TRBJ2-3; TCRdb returns TRBD2, unconfirmable since there is no DNA. The germline V gene encodes CDR1 MNHEY and CDR2 SMNVEV (reference sequence). This CDR3 contains 14 residues. This CDR3 reads CASSGAGGPDTQYF.

The chain links TRBV7-2 to TRBJ2-1; as DNA is missing, the TRBD2 call by TCRdb cannot be tested. Germline V gene lookup returns CDR1 SGHTA and CDR2 FQGNSA. The CDR3 is made up of 16 amino acids. Here the CDR3 reads CASSPDGLAGGYEQFF.

The chain recombines TRBV24-1 with TRBJ2-1; no DNA is available, so the TRBD1 call from TCRdb remains unchecked. This CDR3 comprises 16 residues. CDR1 KGHDR and CDR2 SFDVKD come from the germline V gene. The CDR3 protein is CATSDLWAGGSNEQFF.

The CDR3 loop reads CASSRSRTGLTKNIQYF. V is TRBV7-2 and J is TRBJ2-4; TCRdb calls TRBD1, which cannot be checked without DNA. Germline V gene lookup returns CDR1 SGHTA and CDR2 FQGNSA. The CDR3 totals 17 residues.

The CDR3 sequence: CASSEYRFRSGLVDEQFF. The chain has TRBV25-1 and TRBJ2-1; TCRdb's D call, TRBD2, is unchecked because there is no DNA. Germline V lookup: CDR1 MGHDK, CDR2 SYGVNS. The CDR3 is made up of 18 amino acids.

The chain carries TRBV2 and TRBJ2-5; lacking DNA, the TRBD2 call made by TCRdb goes unchecked. The CDR3 has 16 residues. CDR1 is SNHLY, CDR2 FYNNEI, per germline. The CDR3 protein is CASSDVAAMTLLGQYF.

The chain combines TRBV30 with TRBJ2-2; TCRdb's D call, TRBD1, is unchecked because there is no DNA. This CDR3 region has 15 residues. CDR1 and CDR2 (germline): GTSNPN, SVGIG (reference sequence). The CDR3 region is CAWSGGQGASGELFF.

V gene TRBV30 combines with J gene TRBJ2-1; TCRdb calls TRBD2, which cannot be checked without DNA. Germline CDR1 is GTSNPN and CDR2 is SVGIG (reference sequence). The CDR3 has 15 residues. The CDR3 is CAWRVAGESYNEQFF.

J is TRBJ1-6 and V is TRBV6-5; TCRdb reports TRBD1, a call that lacks DNA to check it against. This CDR3 comprises 14 residues. Germline CDR1 MNHEY, CDR2 SVGAGI. CDR3 amino acids: CASRMGQGGSPLHF.

The chain is built from TRBV29-1 and TRBJ2-5; TCRdb's D call, TRBD2, is unchecked because there is no DNA. Per the germline V gene, CDR1 is SQVTM and CDR2 is ANQGSEA. The CDR3 extends over 14 amino acids. The CDR3 reads CSVGRAGGRETQYF.

This chain joins TRBV20-1 and TRBJ2-5; TCRdb's D call of TRBD1 is untestable without DNA. The germline V gene has CDR1 DFQATT and CDR2 SNEGSKA (reference sequence). The CDR3 totals 18 residues. CDR3: CSARDRSSGRGVQETQYF.

V is TRBV20-1 and J is TRBJ1-2; TCRdb calls TRBD1, which cannot be checked without DNA. The germline V gene encodes CDR1 DFQATT and CDR2 SNEGSKA (reference sequence). This CDR3 has 14 amino acids. Here the CDR3 reads CSATGPDGTYGYTF.

This chain joins TRBV6-5 and TRBJ1-1; the D gene TCRdb calls, TRBD1, cannot be checked with no DNA. The CDR3 contains 16 residues. The V gene's germline CDR1 is MNHEY and CDR2 SVGAGI. The CDR3 is CASSSAGGGLATEAFF.

The chain couples TRBV6-5 to TRBJ1-5; the D call of TRBD1 rests on TCRdb alone, since no DNA is present to check it. Germline V gives CDR1 MNHEY, CDR2 SVGAGI. This CDR3 is built from 15 residues. The CDR3 loop is CASTRFAGLDQPQHF.

This CDR3 reads CASRARVNGELFF. The chain couples TRBV7-7 to TRBJ2-2; the D call from TCRdb, TRBD1, cannot be confirmed without DNA. The CDR3 is 13 amino acids. Per the germline V gene, CDR1 is SSHAT and CDR2 is FNYEAQ (reference sequence). Supplemented by reference TRBV7-7 and TRBJ2-2, the full variable domain reads GAGVSQSPRYKVTKRGQDVTLRCDPISSHATLYWYQQALGQGPEFLTYFNYEAQPDKSGLPSDRFSAERPEGSISTLTIQRTEQRDSAMYRCASRARVNGELFFGEGSRLTVL.

CDR3 loop: CASSQGKGNEQFF. The gene calls are TRBV4-2 and TRBJ2-1. Germline values: CDR1 LGHNA, CDR2 YNFKEQ. CDR3 size: 13 residues.

This sequence joins TRBV5-1 and TRBJ2-3; TCRdb's assignment of TRBD2 cannot be checked, as there is no DNA. Per germline, CDR1 SGHRS and CDR2 YFSETQ. The length of the CDR3 is 14 residues. The CDR3 loop is CASSLGLAGDTQYF.

This rearrangement joins TRBV25-1 to TRBJ1-1. There are 15 residues in the CDR3. Per germline, CDR1 MGHDK and CDR2 SYGVNS. The chain's CDR3 is CASSGTIGPETEAFF. The variable domain in full, completed from reference TRBV25-1 and TRBJ1-1, reads EADIYQTPRYLVIGTGKKITLECSQTMGHDKMYWYQQDPGMELHLIHYSYGVNSTEKGDLSSESTVSRIRTEHFPLTLESARPSHTSQYLCASSGTIGPETEAFFGQGTRLTVV.

The V and J genes are TRBV20-1 and TRBJ2-4; as DNA is missing, the TRBD2 call by TCRdb cannot be tested. Germline assignment: CDR1 DFQATT and CDR2 SNEGSKA (reference sequence). This CDR3 has 14 residues. CDR3 in amino acids: CSAREVVARNIQYF.

V usage is TRBV2 and J usage is TRBJ2-7. The CDR3 has 13 amino acids. Germline loops: CDR1 SNHLY, CDR2 FYNNEI. CDR3: CASRGAFRYEQYF.

The gene calls are TRBV12-3 or TRBV12-4 and TRBJ1-1; TCRdb designates TRBD1, a call that cannot be tested without DNA. The CDR3 runs to 14 residues. The CDR3 is CASSFGRKGVEAFF.

The chain links TRBV18 to TRBJ2-7; TCRdb names TRBD1, which stays unverified in the absence of DNA. The germline V gene has CDR1 KGHSH and CDR2 LQKENI. This CDR3 region has 15 residues. The CDR3 loop is CASSPQGQGQDEQYF.

The CDR3 is CASSLLSAREIPYNEQFF. The rearrangement joins TRBV5-1 to TRBJ2-1; TCRdb returns TRBD2, unconfirmable since there is no DNA. Germline CDR1 and CDR2: SGHRS and YFSETQ. The CDR3 contains 18 residues.

CDR3 sequence reads: CASSLRQGITDTQYF. The chain employs TRBV7-8 and TRBJ2-3; the D call of TRBD1 rests on TCRdb alone, since no DNA is present to check it. The CDR3 length is 15 residues. Germline V gene data show CDR1 as SGHVS and CDR2 as FQNEAQ.

V and J are TRBV2 and TRBJ1-1. The CDR3 length is 16 residues. Per the germline V gene, CDR1 is SNHLY and CDR2 is FYNNEI. CDR3 amino acids: CASSETNTGLGTEAFF.